The next 24 T cell receptor beta chains were all read from a single sample in a study of blood T cell repertoires in COVID-19. The assay was immunoSEQ multiplex PCR, and TCRdb's table has in-frame clones only and misses some. The profile shows about 140,000 clones, 88% of them singletons. Sequenced material: peripheral blood. The receptors shown here come from a woman aged 55-69 years with acute or convalescent COVID-19.

The V and J genes are TRBV7-9 and TRBJ1-1, with D perhaps TRBD1 (5 bases). V lost 3 bases and J 3 bases, leaving 11 bases between the germline ends. CDR1 and CDR2 (germline): SEHNR, FQNEAQ (reference sequence). There are 14 residues in the CDR3. The CDR3 loop is CASSFGAGDTEAFF. CDR3 in DNA: TGTGCCAGCAGCTTTGGGGCTGGGGACACTGAAGCTTTCTTT.

This clone was counted a single time. Compared with germline, one end of the junction differs, possibly owing to a read error. This CDR3 reads CASSRSGDSSQPQHF. In DNA form, the CDR3 reads TGCGCCAGCAGCCGTTCCGGGGACAGCAGTCAGCCCCAGCATTTT. The chain has TRBV5-1 and TRBJ1-5; TRBD1 agrees at 7 bases. The CDR3 consists of 15 residues. The V gene's germline CDR1 is SGHRS and CDR2 YFSETQ.

The genes are TRBV9 and TRBJ1-4; a weak D match, TRBD1 (5 bases). The CDR3 sequence is 14 residues long. V dropped 3 bases and J dropped 5 bases, with 11 bases sitting between them. Germline assignment: CDR1 SGDLS and CDR2 YYNGEE. The CDR3 bases are TGTGCCAGCAGCGGGGGGGAACTGAATGAAAAACTGTTTTTT. It codes for CASSGGELNEKLFF.

The chain employs TRBV13 and TRBJ2-2; TRBD2 agrees at 15 bases. Germline CDR1 and CDR2: PRHDT and FYEKMQ (reference sequence). The CDR3 is 18 amino acids. Losses at the gene ends were 4 bases for V and 7 bases for J; bases not matched to a gene: 10. CDR3 sequence (DNA): TGTGCCAGCAGCTCCCCCGGGACTAGCGGGGGGCGAGGCGGGGAGCTGTTTTTT. This gives the protein CASSSPGTSGGRGGELFF. The full variable domain, completed using reference TRBV13 and TRBJ2-2, is AAGVIQSPRHLIKEKRETATLKCYPIPRHDTVYWYQQGPGQDPQFLISFYEKMQSDKGSIPDRFSAQQFSDYHSELNMSSLELGDSALYFCASSSPGTSGGRGGELFFGEGSRLTVL.

This clone was seen just once. The chain recombines TRBV19 with TRBJ2-7; D gene ambiguous. The germline V and J ends were trimmed by 5 bases and 0 bases, with 11 bases remaining between them. CDR1 and CDR2 from the germline V gene are LNHDA and SQIVND (reference sequence). CDR3 length: 14 residues. As DNA, the CDR3 is TGTGCCAGTAGTTCAGGCCTTTCCTCCTACGAGCAGTACTTC. It codes for CASSSGLSSYEQYF.

The J gene is TRBJ2-5, the V gene TRBV11-2; D is undetermined. V was trimmed by 2 bases and J by 5 bases, leaving 6 bases between them. The CDR3 sequence is 12 residues long. Germline V gives CDR1 SGHAT, CDR2 FQNNGV. The CDR3 loop reads CASSLNPETQYF. The DNA of the CDR3 is TGTGCCAGCAGCTTAAATCCGGAGACCCAGTACTTC.

The chain combines TRBV30 with TRBJ1-1; maybe TRBD1 (5 bases). This CDR3 spans 13 amino acids. Between the trimmed V and J ends, which lost 3 bases and 7 bases, there was a span of 15 bases. The germline CDR1 and CDR2 sequences are GTSNPN and SVGIG (reference sequence). The CDR3 spells CAWSRLRQGEAFF. In nucleotides, the CDR3 is TGTGCCTGGAGCCGGCTCCGGCAGGGTGAAGCTTTCTTT.

CDR3 amino acids: CASSPDLAGGNEQFF. The CDR3 DNA reads as TGCGCCAGCAGCCCCGATCTAGCGGGGGGCAATGAGCAGTTCTTC. V gene TRBV4-3 combines with J gene TRBJ2-1, with 11 bases matching TRBD2. After removal of 4 bases from V and 6 bases from J, the junction contained 5 bases not matched to a gene. Germline V lookup: CDR1 LGHNA, CDR2 YSLEER. The CDR3 loop spans 15 amino acids.

This clone has only a few counts. The chain uses TRBV3-1 (or the pseudogene TRBV3-2) and TRBJ2-1; 14 bases map to TRBD2. Germline V gene data show CDR1 as LGHDT and CDR2 as YNNKEL (reference sequence). The CDR3 runs 17 residues. J gave up 2 bases and V 6 bases, and 6 bases lay outside the gene matches. The DNA of the CDR3 is TGTGCCAGCAGACCTGGGACTAGCGGGGGACCCTACAATGAGCAGTTCTTC. Its protein product is CASRPGTSGGPYNEQFF.

The DNA of the CDR3 is TGTGCCAGCAGTTTACGGGTCCATAACACCATATATTTT. This codes for CASSLRVHNTIYF. This sequence joins TRBV12-3 or TRBV12-4 and TRBJ1-3; D call uncertain. V was shortened by 2 bases and J by 7 bases, with 9 bases between the two germline ends. The CDR3 sequence is 13 residues long.

In regard to this clone: Sequence at one end of the junction differs from germline and may be a read error. V gene TRBV7-3 combines with J gene TRBJ1-2; D is ambiguous. The CDR3 length is 16 residues. Germline loops: CDR1 SGHTA, CDR2 FQGTGA. The DNA of the CDR3 is TGTGCCAGCAGTTTAACCTCGAGGGTACCCCCCTATGGCTACACCTTC. As protein: CASSLTSRVPPYGYTF.

Only one count was recorded for this clone. The chain joins TRBV24-1 to TRBJ2-7; 7 bases fit TRBD2. The J segment lost 2 bases and the V segment lost 9 bases, leaving 3 bases of the junction unmatched. The V gene's germline CDR1 is KGHDR and CDR2 SFDVKD. This CDR3 is built from 12 residues. The CDR3 bases are TGTGCCACCTCGGGGGGAACCTACGAGCAGTACTTC. Encoded protein: CATSGGTYEQYF.

The chain couples TRBV24-1 to TRBJ1-2, with 10 bases identical to TRBD1. The V and J ends lost 4 bases and 3 bases, in that order; junction bases with no gene match: 7. The CDR3 totals 16 residues. Per the germline V gene, CDR1 is KGHDR and CDR2 is SFDVKD. CDR3 region: CATSDSSGTGDYGYTF. The CDR3 DNA reads as TGTGCCACCAGTGACTCTTCCGGGACAGGGGACTATGGCTACACCTTC.

The genes are TRBV30 and TRBJ1-4; TRBD1 aligns across 9 bases. Trimming took 7 bases from V and 4 from J; bases not matched to a gene: 4. Looked up from germline, CDR1 is GTSNPN and CDR2 is SVGIG (reference sequence). The length of the CDR3 is 13 residues. The CDR3 sequence: CAFPGQGNEKLFF. The CDR3 region has the DNA TGTGCCTTCCCGGGACAGGGTAATGAAAAACTGTTTTTT.

The chain joins TRBV4-2 to TRBJ1-4; 9 positions agree with TRBD1. The germline gives CDR1 LGHNA, CDR2 YNFKEQ. This CDR3 comprises 16 residues. After removal of 4 bases from V and 4 bases from J, the junction contained 7 bases not matched to a gene. The CDR3 nucleotides read TGTGCCAGCAGCCCACAGGGGGCCGGGAGTAATGAAAAACTGTTTTTT. Protein: CASSPQGAGSNEKLFF.

This clone showed up just once. V is TRBV9 and J is TRBJ2-3; possible D gene TRBD1, 6 bases. This CDR3 is built from 15 residues. V was pared by 3 bases and J by 0 bases, with 11 bases between. Germline CDR1 SGDLS, CDR2 YYNGEE. CDR3 residues: CASSALGTSTDTQYF. In DNA form, the CDR3 reads TGTGCCAGCAGCGCCCTAGGGACAAGCACAGATACGCAGTATTTT.

As regards this clone: This sample also contains other DNA sequences that code for the same CDR3. The chain links TRBV5-1 to TRBJ1-3, with 7 bases fitting TRBD1. Germline V gene lookup returns CDR1 SGHRS and CDR2 YFSETQ. This CDR3 is built from 14 residues. V lost 4 bases to trimming and J lost 2 bases; unmatched junction nucleotides: 3. In DNA, the CDR3 is TGCGCCAGCAGCCCGGGGACAGCTGGAAACACCATATATTTT. This encodes CASSPGTAGNTIYF.

The chain combines TRBV18 with TRBJ1-1, with D perhaps matching TRBD1 (6 bases). Germline V gene data show CDR1 as KGHSH and CDR2 as LQKENI. The CDR3 runs 15 residues. V was clipped by 1 base and J by 3 bases, with 12 bases between them. CDR3 sequence reads: CASSPLDRLHTEAFF. CDR3 in DNA: TGTGCCAGCTCACCACTCGACAGGTTGCACACTGAAGCTTTCTTT.

The genes are TRBV24-1 and TRBJ1-5, with TRBD1 matching 10 bases. The CDR3 totals 19 residues. The V gene end was trimmed by 4 bases and the J gene end by 4 bases; junction bases not matched to a gene: 15. Germline lookup yields CDR1 KGHDR and CDR2 SFDVKD. The CDR3 loop reads CATSDTGTGAPSENQPQHF. CDR3 in DNA: TGTGCCACCAGTGACACCGGGACAGGGGCGCCCAGCGAGAATCAGCCCCAGCATTTT.

This clone was picked up one time. The chain carries TRBV6-5 and TRBJ1-4; 7 bases map to TRBD1. V gave up 6 bases and J gave up 6 bases; unmatched junction bases: 7. This CDR3 has 14 residues. CDR1 MNHEY and CDR2 SVGAGI come from the germline V gene. The CDR3 protein is CASRETGSYEKLFF. The CDR3 DNA is TGTGCCAGCAGAGAGACAGGGTCGTATGAAAAACTGTTTTTT.

The J gene is TRBJ2-2, the V gene TRBV24-1, with D maybe TRBD1 (6 bases). V was cut by 3 bases and J by 3 bases, with 16 bases left in between. CDR3 size: 17 residues. Germline V gene sequence: CDR1 KGHDR, CDR2 SFDVKD. For the CDR3, the DNA is TGTGCCACCAGTGATCCTGCGGCAACAGGGTACACCGGGGAGCTGTTTTTT. The encoded protein is CATSDPAATGYTGELFF.

This chain's CDR3 is CSAGEQGGQPQHF. As DNA, the CDR3 is TGCAGCGCGGGGGAACAGGGCGGTCAGCCCCAGCATTTT. This sequence joins TRBV29-1 and TRBJ1-5; a weak D match, TRBD1 (6 bases). The CDR3 spans 13 residues. V shed 7 bases and J shed 6 bases, with 16 bases lying between them. The germline V gene has CDR1 SQVTM and CDR2 ANQGSEA.

In its sample, this clone was seen once. The chain joins TRBV28 to TRBJ1-5, with D possibly TRBD1 on 6 matching bases. Per germline, CDR1 MDHEN and CDR2 SYDVKM. The ends were cut back, 6 bases at V and 5 bases at J, with 11 bases in the middle. CDR3 length equals 13 residues. The CDR3 sequence: CASRPSGDQPQHF. The CDR3 nucleotides are TGTGCCAGCAGGCCATCAGGGGATCAGCCCCAGCATTTT. The full variable domain, rest sourced from reference TRBV28 and TRBJ1-5, is DVKVTQSSRYLVKRTGEKVFLECVQDMDHENMFWYRQDPGLGLRLIYFSYDVKMKEKGDIPEGYSVSREKKERFSLILESASTNQTSMYLCASRPSGDQPQHFGDGTRLSIL.

The chain couples TRBV5-5 to TRBJ1-2; a possible D gene is TRBD1 (5 bases). Trimming left V 4 bases short and J 4 bases short, with 26 bases between. The CDR3 is 18 amino acids. From germline, CDR1 is SGHKS and CDR2 YYEKEE (reference sequence). In DNA form, the CDR3 reads TGTGCCAGCAGCGTGGGGACTTCAGGACGTCAGACTTTCTATGGCTACACCTTC. Translated: CASSVGTSGRQTFYGYTF.